This is a list of T cell receptor beta chains from one sample in a study of human T cells and chemical hapten exposure. TCRdb re-derived calls from the RACE reads in MiXCR, one entry per CDR3 protein. The sample comprises roughly 97,000 distinct CDR3 sequences, 25% to 30% of which are singletons, and about a tenth rests with the top ten. The sequences come from whole blood, collected in connection with sensitization to the hapten diphenylcyclopropenone (DPC). These receptors all come from a middle-aged man with alopecia areata. Some clones in this sample may be carry-over from other donors' samples. The CDR3 runs from the conserved cysteine through the conserved F or W. The D gene is left open where the match is weak. Rows may omit the clone size; those that give it use once, few, many or a size class.

clone size	V gene	D gene	J gene	CDR3 DNA	CDR3 protein
.	TRBV5-1	.	TRBJ1-1	TGCGCCAGCAGCTTGTGGCTCCGAGACAGGAACACTGAAGCTTTCTTT	CASSLWLRDRNTEAFF
.	TRBV28	.	TRBJ1-2	TGTGCCAGCAGTCCCCCGGACAGACGGGGCTACACCTTC	CASSPPDRRGYTF
few	TRBV20-1	TRBD2	TRBJ2-7	TGCAGTGCTAGAGGTGGGGGAGGGTCCTACGAGCAGTACTTC	CSARGGGGSYEQYF
few	TRBV18	TRBD1	TRBJ1-5	TGTGCCAGCTCCCCAGGGGGTCAGCCCCAGCATTTT	CASSPGGQPQHF
.	TRBV6-6	.	TRBJ2-2	TGTGCCAGCAGTTACGTCCCGGGGGACACCGGGGAGCTGTTTTTT	CASSYVPGDTGELFF
few	TRBV20-1	.	TRBJ2-7	TGCAGTGCTAGGGGACTGTCCTACGAGCAGTACTTC	CSARGLSYEQYF
.	TRBV20-1	.	TRBJ2-3	TGCAGTGCTTCGCCTCCTTTCGGACAGAACCCCACAGATACGCAGTATTTT	CSASPPFGQNPTDTQYF
.	TRBV7-9	.	TRBJ2-7	TGTGCCAGCAGCTCTCAGCGGCGGGCGGGATACGAGCAGTACTTC	CASSSQRRAGYEQYF
.	TRBV27	TRBD1	TRBJ1-1	TGTGCCAGCAGTCCCGAGACAGGGCGGGTCACTGAAGCTTTCTTT	CASSPETGRVTEAFF
few	TRBV4-3	.	TRBJ2-2	TGCGCCAGCAGCCAAGTAACCGGGGAGCTGTTTTTT	CASSQVTGELFF
few	TRBV11-2	TRBD2	TRBJ2-7	TGTGCCAGCAGCGGCGGGAGGGCCGGTGCCTACGAGCAGTACTTC	CASSGGRAGAYEQYF
.	TRBV4-3	TRBD1	TRBJ2-5	TGCGCCAGCAGCCGGACAGGGGGCGGAGAGACCCAGTACTTC	CASSRTGGGETQYF
.	TRBV5-1	TRBD1	TRBJ1-2	TGCGCCAGCAGCCCGGCACGGACAGGGAATGGCTACACCTTC	CASSPARTGNGYTF
.	TRBV11-2	.	TRBJ2-2	TGTGCCAGCAGCCGTAGGGACTCGAACACCGGGGAGCTGTTTTTT	CASSRRDSNTGELFF